Detailed here is one T cell receptor beta chain. These data belong to a study of blood T cell repertoires in COVID-19. Repertoires were generated with immunoSEQ multiplex PCR, while TCRdb's copy carries only in-frame clones and drops some. The sample shows 220,000 or so clones, less than 90% of them seen only once. This CDR3 has 15 residues. The chain links TRBV21-1 to TRBJ2-7; TRBD1 is the table's D call, not checked against the DNA. TRBV21-1 is annotated as a pseudogene. The sample was peripheral blood. This TCR was recovered from a woman aged 60-75 years who had recovered from COVID-19. The CDR3 reads CASRRIDRVSYEQYF. The CDR3, as DNA: TGTGCCAGCAGAAGGATAGACAGAGTTTCCTACGAGCAGTACTTC.